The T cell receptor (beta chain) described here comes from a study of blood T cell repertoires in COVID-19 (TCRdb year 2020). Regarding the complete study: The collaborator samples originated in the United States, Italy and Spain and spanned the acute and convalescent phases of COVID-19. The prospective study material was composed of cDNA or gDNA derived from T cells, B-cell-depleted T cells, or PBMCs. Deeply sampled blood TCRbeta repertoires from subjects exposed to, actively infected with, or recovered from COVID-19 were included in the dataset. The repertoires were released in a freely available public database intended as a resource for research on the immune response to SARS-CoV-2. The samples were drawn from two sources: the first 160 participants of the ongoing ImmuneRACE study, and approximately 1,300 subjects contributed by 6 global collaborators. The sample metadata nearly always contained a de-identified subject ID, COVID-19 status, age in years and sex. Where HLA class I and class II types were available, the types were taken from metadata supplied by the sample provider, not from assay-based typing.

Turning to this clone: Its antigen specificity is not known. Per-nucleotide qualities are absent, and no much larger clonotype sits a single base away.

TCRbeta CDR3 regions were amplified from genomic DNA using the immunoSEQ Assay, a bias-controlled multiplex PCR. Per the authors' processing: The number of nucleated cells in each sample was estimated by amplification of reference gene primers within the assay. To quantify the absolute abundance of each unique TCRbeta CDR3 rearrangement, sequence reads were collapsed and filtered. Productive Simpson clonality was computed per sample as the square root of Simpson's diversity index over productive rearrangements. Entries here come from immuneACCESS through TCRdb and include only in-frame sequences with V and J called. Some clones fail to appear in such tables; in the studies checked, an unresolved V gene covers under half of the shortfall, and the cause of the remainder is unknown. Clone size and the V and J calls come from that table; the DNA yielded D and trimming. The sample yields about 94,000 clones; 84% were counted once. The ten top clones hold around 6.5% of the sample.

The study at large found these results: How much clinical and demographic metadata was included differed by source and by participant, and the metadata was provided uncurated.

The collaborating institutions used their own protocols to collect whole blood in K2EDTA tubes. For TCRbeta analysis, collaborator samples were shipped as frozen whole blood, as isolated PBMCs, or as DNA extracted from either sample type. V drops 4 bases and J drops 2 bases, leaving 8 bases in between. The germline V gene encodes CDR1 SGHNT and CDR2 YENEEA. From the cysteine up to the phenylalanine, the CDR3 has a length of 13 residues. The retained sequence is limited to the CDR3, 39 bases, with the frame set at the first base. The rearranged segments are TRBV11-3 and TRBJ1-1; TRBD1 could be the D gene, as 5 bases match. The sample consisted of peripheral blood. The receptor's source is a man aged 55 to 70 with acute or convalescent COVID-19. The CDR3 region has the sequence CASSSRVNTEAFF. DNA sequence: TGTGCCAGCAGCTCCAGGGTTAACACTGAAGCTTTCTTT.